This entry lists 3 T cell receptor beta chains sequenced from one sample in a study of T-cell memory formation after mild COVID-19. One entry per CDR3 protein, called by TCRdb with MiXCR from the 5' RACE reads. Counted here are roughly 400,000 distinct CDR3 sequences, more than 15% occurring once; the ten biggest clones make up 20% to 25%. Sequencing was carried out using PBMCs or a T cell subset sorted from them (not recorded which). Source of these receptors: a man aged 18 to 29 who had mild COVID-19 (a few samples of this study predate the infection). Cell type and time point are not known.

This clonotype was observed a handful of times. The chain joins TRBV18 to TRBJ2-7; D possibly matches TRBD1 or TRBD2 (6 bases each). Germline V gene lookup returns CDR1 KGHSH and CDR2 LQKENI. V lost 2 bases and J 4 bases, leaving 15 bases between the germline ends. This CDR3 region has 15 residues. The CDR3 bases are TGTGCCAGCTCACCAGGCAATACAGGGAGGTACGAGCAGTACTTC. It translates to CASSPGNTGRYEQYF.

This clonotype has just a few counts. This chain joins TRBV10-2 and TRBJ2-7, with unresolved D. This CDR3 has 12 residues. Trimming took 2 bases from V and 0 from J, leaving 2 bases between them. CDR1 is WSHSY and CDR2 is SAAADI in the germline V gene. CDR3 sequence reads: CASSEVSYEQYF. CDR3 in DNA: TGCGCCAGCAGTGAGGTCTCCTACGAGCAGTACTTC.

In this sample, this clonotype turned up a few times. In nucleotides, the CDR3 is TGTGCCTGGAGCGGACAGGGGGTTCAGCCCCAGCATTTT. Amino acid sequence: CAWSGQGVQPQHF. J is TRBJ1-5 and V is TRBV30, with 10 nucleotides matching TRBD1. The germline CDR1 and CDR2 sequences are GTSNPN and SVGIG (reference sequence). This CDR3 is built from 13 residues. J gave up 6 bases and V 3 bases, and 2 bases lay outside the gene matches.